This record concerns one T cell receptor (beta chain) sequence. This clonotype was detected many times. No base quality information exists; no much larger clone differs at one position. The record originates from a study of T cells after yellow fever vaccination (dated by TCRdb to between 2018 and 2021). Regarding the study in general: Staining for CD3, CD45RA, CCR7 and CD95 was used to sort memory subsets (EM, EMRA, CM and Tscm) on a BD FACS Aria III. The SMART-Seq v4 Ultra Low Input RNA kit was used to prepare libraries from fractions with low cell numbers. To track T-cell clones before and after primary and booster YFV17D yellow fever vaccination, bulk TCR alpha and beta repertoires were sequenced longitudinally. The cohort comprised two healthy male donors, one aged 18 to 29 and one aged 30 to 40 years. Blood was drawn at multiple timepoints before and after primary and secondary immunization, with bulk PBMC replicates and cell subsets isolated. Sorting of memory subsets took place on days 0, 15 and 45 and at 18 months after primary vaccination, as well as on days 0, 15 and 45 after the 30-year booster. Results and caveats for the whole study, not just this receptor: The study included only a couple of donors, which limits how far the findings can be generalized. Compared with the primary T-cell response, the secondary T-cell response was weaker but faster, peaking on day 5 rather than day 15. Computational filtering was required because FACS-sorted repertoires could contain abundant contaminating clonotypes from the bulk population. Most clones expanded after primary vaccination were re-detected after the booster (96% of CD4 and roughly 87% of CD8), suggesting broad memory maintenance. A small fraction of clonotypes appeared in both the CD4 and CD8 compartments, likely as a result of convergent recombination. On day 0, almost all vaccine-responding clonotypes were below detection in the sorted memory subsets.

Per the germline V gene, SGHAT is the CDR1 and FQNNGV is the CDR2. There are 14 amino acids in the CDR3, from cysteine to phenylalanine inclusive. Here the CDR3 DNA is all that survives: 42 bases in frame from base 1. The junction shows trimming of 3 bases on V and 5 bases on J, and the gene matches do not reach 5 bases of it. Read against the paper, the sample's treatment or condition label means: live attenuated yellow fever vaccine strain. A standard Ficoll-Paque protocol was used to isolate PBMCs from peripheral blood. For sorted memory subsets, RNA extraction was done with the RNeasy Micro Kit. TCR cDNA was synthesized by 5'RACE template switching, through which a universal primer site and unique molecular identifiers were introduced. Priming of cDNA synthesis was performed from both the TCR alpha and TCR beta constant segments. Library amplification used two PCR steps, and the second PCR step added sample barcodes and sequencing adapters. Sequencing of the libraries was done on either Illumina HiSeq 2500 (2x100 bp) or NovaSeq (2x150 bp). The paper's data handling went like this. Demultiplexing of reads and collapsing into UMI consensus sequences were performed with MIGEC, and V(D)J alignment was carried out with MiXCR. Clonotypes responding to the vaccine were identified with edgeR on replicate PBMC samples, with the criteria of FDR below 0.01 and a log2 fold change above 5 up to day 15. Bulk clonotypes were assigned CD4 or CD8 identity according to which sequenced CD4 or CD8 repertoire held them at higher abundance. To estimate the distribution of each clone across memory phenotypes, clonotype frequencies in memory subsets were weighted by FACS-sorted cell numbers. The raw public reads went through TCRdb reprocessing: fastp at Q25, MiXCR clone calling, in-frame beta chains kept. Under each unique CDR3 protein, matching rows form one entry showing the most common genes and DNA. What appears here as the V and J calls and clone size reflects TCRdb's work, not the paper's. The sample has about 46,000 distinct CDR3 sequences on record, 5% to 8% of them singletons. The ten largest account for 10% of the sample.

The V gene is TRBV11-2 and the J gene is TRBJ2-5; TRBD1 agrees with 8 junctional bases. The sequence derives from a man in his thirties or forties who received the YFV17D yellow fever vaccine. Sample: PBMCs, either bulk or a sorted T-cell subset (CD4+, CD8+, memory, or dextramer-sorted; not recorded which), taken 45 days after the yellow fever booster vaccination. CDR3 loop: CASSFGQGGETQYF. The DNA is as follows: TGTGCCAGCAGCTTTGGACAGGGAGGCGAGACCCAGTACTTC.